The 27 T cell receptor beta chains given below trace back to one sample, sequenced in a study of response to subunit inactivated influenza vaccine. TCRdb re-analysed the RT-PCR reads in MiXCR, keeping a single row per CDR3 protein. Of about 500,000 distinct CDR3 sequences listed, about 7.2% are singletons. The sample in question was PBMCs from blood, obtained less than 30 months after vaccination. Receptors originate from a man aged 45 to 75 who received an inactivated influenza vaccine.

This chain uses TRBV29-1 with TRBJ2-1; TRBD1 might be the D (5 bases). The CDR3 is made up of 16 amino acids. Germline-derived CDR1 and CDR2 are SQVTM and ANQGSEA. With 0 bases removed from V and 8 bases from J, the gap between germline ends came to 20 bases. The CDR3 DNA reads as TGCAGCGTTGAAGAGGGTGCGGCAGGGTCTATAGATGAGCAGTTCTTC. Translated: CSVEEGAAGSIDEQFF.

This clonotype was counted at least ten times. CDR3 sequence reads: CSARQTSGGPTWNEQFF. In nucleotides, the CDR3 is TGCAGTGCTAGACAGACTAGCGGGGGGCCAACTTGGAATGAGCAGTTCTTC. The rearrangement links TRBV20-1 to TRBJ2-1; 13 bases are shared with TRBD2. The germline CDR1 and CDR2 sequences are DFQATT and SNEGSKA (reference sequence). This CDR3 has 17 residues. Losses at the gene ends were 2 bases for V and 7 bases for J; bases not matched to a gene: 11.

The chain couples TRBV29-1 to TRBJ1-1; TRBD1 is a possible D gene (6 bases). CDR1 is SQVTM and CDR2 is ANQGSEA in the germline V gene. There are 13 residues in the CDR3. V lost 7 bases and J lost 0, with 12 bases in between. Here the CDR3 reads CSGTGFLNTEAFF. CDR3 DNA: TGCAGCGGTACAGGGTTTTTGAACACTGAAGCTTTCTTT.

This sequence joins TRBV7-2 and TRBJ2-3; maybe TRBD2 (6 bases). Trimming left V 2 bases short and J 2 bases short, with 14 bases between. CDR1 and CDR2 from the germline V gene are SGHTA and FQGNSA. The CDR3 totals 16 residues. The CDR3 sequence: CASSLWGASDTDTQYF. In DNA form, the CDR3 reads TGTGCCAGCAGCTTATGGGGTGCTAGCGACACAGATACGCAGTATTTT.

This clonotype was seen a few times. This chain links TRBV7-2 with TRBJ2-7, with 10 nucleotides matching TRBD1. J lost 3 bases, V lost 6 bases, and 8 bases had no gene match. This CDR3 is 15 amino acids long. From germline, CDR1 is SGHTA and CDR2 FQGNSA. Here the CDR3 reads CASRTGTGALYEQYF. DNA for the CDR3: TGTGCCAGCAGGACCGGGACAGGGGCACTCTACGAGCAGTACTTC. The full variable domain, in which reference TRBV7-2 and TRBJ2-7 provide the parts outside the CDR3, is GAGVSQSPSNKVTEKGKDVELRCDPISGHTALYWYRQSLGQGLEFLIYFQGNSAPDKSGLPSDRFSAERTGGSVSTLTIQRTQQEDSAVYLCASRTGTGALYEQYFGPGTRLTVT.

This clonotype was observed many times. The chain employs TRBV7-2 and TRBJ2-7; perhaps TRBD2 as D (5 bases). This CDR3 is built from 17 residues. CDR1 and CDR2 from the germline V gene are SGHTA and FQGNSA. Trimming took off 2 bases at V and 0 bases at J, with 17 bases between the two ends. In nucleotides, the CDR3 is TGTGCCAGCAGCTTAAGTGGTAGGACGGCGGGCTCCTACGAGCAGTACTTC. Its translation: CASSLSGRTAGSYEQYF.

This clonotype came up a few times. The J gene is TRBJ1-2, the V gene TRBV7-9; 7 bases fit TRBD1. This CDR3 comprises 14 residues. Trimming removed 5 bases from V and 2 bases from J; junction bases left unmatched: 5. Germline-derived CDR1 and CDR2 are SEHNR and FQNEAQ (reference sequence). The CDR3 DNA reads TGTGCCAGCAGCATACAGACAGGGAACTATGGCTACACCTTC. Protein sequence: CASSIQTGNYGYTF.

This clonotype was counted at least ten times. This rearrangement joins TRBV15 to TRBJ2-1, with D perhaps given as TRBD1 or TRBD2 (5 bases each). Germline lookup yields CDR1 LNHNV and CDR2 YYDKDF (reference sequence). Deletions cut 3 bases from V and 4 bases from J, with 13 bases between. CDR3 length: 15 residues. CDR3 sequence: CATSRDGTDYNEQFF. In DNA, the CDR3 is TGTGCCACCAGCAGGGACGGGACGGATTACAATGAGCAGTTCTTC.

Many counts were recorded for this clonotype. This sequence joins TRBV12-3 or TRBV12-4 and TRBJ2-1, with D tentatively TRBD2 (5 bases). Trimming stripped 5 bases from V and 6 bases from J, with 14 bases between. This CDR3 contains 14 residues. The CDR3 DNA sequence: TGTGCCAGCAGTCGCCAGGCCGGAGGCAATGAGCAGTTCTTC. It yields the protein CASSRQAGGNEQFF.

This chain uses TRBV18 with TRBJ2-3; 14 nucleotides match TRBD2. With 3 bases clipped from V and 2 bases from J, the junction kept 13 bases outside the gene matches. This CDR3 has 20 amino acids. Germline loops: CDR1 KGHSH, CDR2 LQKENI. The CDR3 is CASSPPTSGRAKKITDTQYF. The CDR3 nucleotides read TGTGCCAGCTCACCTCCGACTAGCGGGAGGGCTAAGAAGATCACAGATACGCAGTATTTT.

This clonotype was seen only a few times. The chain carries TRBV28 and TRBJ2-2; 7 bases line up with TRBD2. V gave up 5 bases and J gave up 13 bases; unmatched junction bases: 13. The germline V gene encodes CDR1 MDHEN and CDR2 SYDVKM. The CDR3 covers 14 residues. The chain's CDR3 is CASSKAAGRQALFF. The CDR3 nucleotides read TGTGCCAGCAGTAAGGCTGCCGGGAGGCAGGCGCTGTTTTTT.

This clonotype was recorded many times. The genes are TRBV14 and TRBJ1-1; D remains ambiguous. This CDR3 is 13 amino acids long. CDR1 is SGHDN and CDR2 is FVKESK in the germline V gene. With 6 bases removed from V and 1 base from J, the gap between germline ends came to 9 bases. As DNA, the CDR3 is TGTGCCAGCAGGCCAAACACGAACACTGAAGCTTTCTTT. Its translation: CASRPNTNTEAFF.

This clonotype was seen a handful of times. This rearrangement joins TRBV28 to TRBJ2-7; possibly TRBD2 for D (5 bases). Trimming cost V 6 bases and J 7 bases, with 16 bases left between them. Germline V gene sequence: CDR1 MDHEN, CDR2 SYDVKM. CDR3 size: 13 residues. The CDR3 DNA reads as TGTGCCAGCAGCCGGGCCTCGGGCGGGGAGCAGTACTTC. Its translation is CASSRASGGEQYF.

This clonotype has a handful of counts. The chain combines TRBV6-1 with TRBJ2-7; D gene uncertain. There are 13 residues in the CDR3. The germline CDR1 and CDR2 sequences are MNHNS and SASEGT. Deletions cut 6 bases from V and 1 base from J, with 10 bases between. CDR3 loop: CASRRAVSYEQYF. The DNA for the CDR3 is TGTGCCAGCAGAAGGGCCGTTTCCTACGAGCAGTACTTC.

The table lists this clonotype with many counts. This sequence joins TRBV12-3 or TRBV12-4 and TRBJ2-3; 7 nucleotides line up with TRBD2. V lost 8 bases and J lost 4; bases outside the gene matches: 6. CDR3 size: 13 residues. CDR3 sequence: CASSAGVADTQYF. The CDR3 DNA reads TGTGCCAGCTCGGCGGGGGTGGCAGATACGCAGTATTTT.

This clonotype was picked up a small number of times. This chain links TRBV5-5 with TRBJ2-1, with D maybe TRBD2 (5 bases). V gave up 0 bases and J gave up 2 bases, with 9 bases separating them. The germline V gene encodes CDR1 SGHKS and CDR2 YYEKEE (reference sequence). The CDR3 sequence is 15 residues long. In DNA form, the CDR3 reads TGTGCCAGCAGCTTGGGGGCGGGTCCCTACAATGAGCAGTTCTTC. Translation: CASSLGAGPYNEQFF. Drawing the rest from reference TRBV5-5 and TRBJ2-1, the complete variable domain is DAGVTQSPTHLIKTRGQQVTLRCSPISGHKSVSWYQQVLGQGPQFIFQYYEKEERGRGNFPDRFSARQFPNYSSELNVNALLLGDSALYLCASSLGAGPYNEQFFGPGTRLTVL.

This clonotype showed up just a few times. The chain has TRBV20-1 and TRBJ2-1, with D perhaps TRBD1 or TRBD2 (5 bases each). The CDR3 spans 15 residues. V was cut by 6 bases and J by 5 bases, with 20 bases left in between. Per germline, CDR1 DFQATT and CDR2 SNEGSKA (reference sequence). The CDR3 DNA reads TGCAGTGCACGGCCATCGGGGACCTTCAACAATGAGCAGTTCTTC. This encodes CSARPSGTFNNEQFF.

This clonotype appeared many times. A junction boundary mismatches the germline segment, possibly from a read error. This chain links TRBV20-1 with TRBJ2-7; 8 bases match TRBD2. The CDR3 has 14 residues. Germline CDR1 reads DFQATT; CDR2 reads SNEGSKA (reference sequence). The DNA for the CDR3 is TGCAGTGCTAGAGATGGGGCGGGGGGCTACGAGCGGTACTTC. This codes for CSARDGAGGYERYF.

There are a few counts of this clonotype. The chain employs TRBV4-3 and TRBJ2-5, with unresolved D. Trimming removed 0 bases from V and 3 bases from J, with 14 bases in between. Per germline, CDR1 LGHNA and CDR2 YSLEER. This CDR3 has 16 amino acids. CDR3 DNA: TGCGCCAGCAGCCAAGATGTTCCAGCACAAGAAGAGACCCAGTACTTC. Protein sequence: CASSQDVPAQEETQYF.

This clonotype was seen a few times. The chain employs TRBV4-3 and TRBJ2-1; D possibly uses TRBD1 or TRBD2 (6 bases each). The CDR3 extends over 16 amino acids. CDR1 is LGHNA and CDR2 is YSLEER in the germline V gene. V was cut by 0 bases and J by 4 bases, with 13 bases left in between. CDR3 region: CASSQEVTRGYNEQFF. The CDR3 DNA reads as TGCGCCAGCAGCCAAGAGGTGACTAGGGGGTACAATGAGCAGTTCTTC.

This clonotype was detected a few times. This chain uses TRBV30 with TRBJ2-7; D is unresolved. Trimming left V 8 bases short and J 3 bases short, with 23 bases between. CDR1 is GTSNPN, CDR2 SVGIG, per germline (reference sequence). The CDR3 loop spans 15 amino acids. Written as DNA, the CDR3 is TGTGCCGGGGATGCAACACGGGCAGCCCGCTACGAGCAGTACTTC. Translation: CAGDATRAARYEQYF.

This clonotype has just a few counts. This rearrangement joins TRBV2 to TRBJ1-6, with D possibly matching TRBD1 (5 bases). The CDR3 runs 16 residues. CDR1 SNHLY and CDR2 FYNNEI come from the germline V gene. V lost 7 bases to trimming and J lost 6 bases, with 19 bases between them. CDR3 in DNA: TGTGCCAGCACCCCTCAAGTGGGGACCCGTAATTCACCCCTCCACTTT. Its translation is CASTPQVGTRNSPLHF.

The V gene is TRBV20-1, the J gene TRBJ2-3, with TRBD2 matching 8 bases. Germline CDR1 and CDR2: DFQATT and SNEGSKA (reference sequence). The V and J ends lost 3 bases and 1 base, in that order; junction bases with no gene match: 15. The CDR3 is made up of 18 amino acids. CDR3 residues: CSASRWIASGRRTDTQYF. Here the CDR3 DNA reads TGCAGTGCTAGTAGGTGGATCGCAAGCGGGAGACGCACAGATACGCAGTATTTT.

This clonotype was detected ten times or more. The V and J genes are TRBV5-1 and TRBJ2-3, with a weak D call TRBD2 (6 bases). The CDR3 length is 14 residues. The V end was cut by 3 bases, the J end by 2 bases, with 10 bases between. CDR1 is SGHRS, CDR2 YFSETQ, per germline. The CDR3 spells CASSSGGVTDTQYF. DNA of the CDR3: TGCGCCAGCAGCTCAGGCGGGGTCACAGATACGCAGTATTTT.

This clonotype was seen a few times. The chain carries TRBV4-1 and TRBJ1-1; D gene ambiguous. Trimming removed 2 bases from V and 3 bases from J, with 7 bases in between. CDR3 length: 13 residues. Germline V gene sequence: CDR1 MGHRA, CDR2 YSYEKL. The CDR3 reads CASSQTSYTEAFF. As DNA, the CDR3 is TGCGCCAGCAGCCAAACAAGTTACACTGAAGCTTTCTTT.

The chain recombines TRBV19 with TRBJ2-7, with a weak D call TRBD1 (5 bases). Germline values: CDR1 LNHDA, CDR2 SQIVND (reference sequence). The V gene lost 6 bases and the J gene lost 5 bases, with 14 bases spanning the gap. The CDR3 has 13 amino acids. CDR3 region: CASSLTGLNEQYF. The CDR3 DNA is TGTGCCAGTAGCCTCACAGGTCTTAACGAGCAGTACTTC.

This clonotype has at least ten counts. CDR3 loop: CASSFVAGTAAFF. CDR3 bases: TGTGCCAGCAGTTTCGTGGCAGGGACCGCAGCTTTCTTT. The gene calls are TRBV28 and TRBJ1-1; possible D gene TRBD1, 5 bases. The V end was cut by 3 bases, the J end by 10 bases, with 15 bases between. This CDR3 contains 13 residues. Per germline, CDR1 MDHEN and CDR2 SYDVKM.